These 3 T cell receptor beta chains were all obtained from the same sample, sequenced in a study of spatial heterogeneity in lung cancer. The time point was: blood at routine non-recurrence follow-up after resection. Sequencing of whole RNA from tumor, nontumor lung or frozen PBMC involved no sorting. TCRdb ran MiXCR on the 5' RACE reads and lists one entry per CDR3 protein. This table holds about 30,000 distinct CDR3 sequences, roughly 6% found once. Sequencing used PBMCs, obtained at follow-up. The receptors derive from a male donor with early-stage non-small cell lung cancer.

The chain couples TRBV27 to TRBJ2-2; 14 bases match TRBD2. Germline lookup yields CDR1 MNHEY and CDR2 SMNVEV (reference sequence). V dropped 0 bases and J dropped 5; count of bases not matched to a gene: 8. This CDR3 has 19 residues. The CDR3 reads CASSLSAPGLAGETGELFF. The CDR3 DNA reads as TGTGCCAGCAGTTTATCGGCTCCGGGACTAGCGGGAGAAACCGGGGAGCTGTTTTTT.

This clonotype showed up many times. The chain uses TRBV4-3 and TRBJ2-5; tentative D call: TRBD2 (5 bases). The ends were cut back, 4 bases at V and 5 bases at J, with 17 bases in the middle. Germline CDR1 is LGHNA and CDR2 is YSLEER. The CDR3 consists of 15 residues. The CDR3 coding sequence is TGCGCCAGCAGCCCGGGCGTCGGGGTCGGGGAGACCCAGTACTTC. Its protein is CASSPGVGVGETQYF.

Worth noting for this clonotype: Just one base apart from a much larger clone, this may be a read error. A read error is likely, as this CDR3 ends without the conserved phenylalanine or tryptophan. The rearrangement uses TRBV6-6 and TRBJ2-7; D call uncertain. Germline V gene sequence: CDR1 MNHNY, CDR2 SVGAGI (reference sequence). The CDR3 sequence is 12 residues long. V was pared by 4 bases and J by 4 bases, with 8 bases between. The CDR3 DNA follows: TGTGCCAGCAGTTTCAGCCTTTACGAGCAGTACCTC. Its translation: CASSFSLYEQYL.